Detailed here is one T cell receptor (beta chain). Its antigen remains undetermined. One junction end does not reproduce the germline sequence, and a read error may be involved. The sample comes from a study of cytomegalovirus exposure and HLA in healthy donors (dated by TCRdb to the late 2010s). With regard to the full study: An earlier analysis of a few hundred of the donors reported approximately 260 Gb of sequence data and 117 million unique TCR beta sequences obtained from around 180 million T cells. HLA typing covered class I and class II loci at four-digit resolution. The later analysis used no new phenotypic data to find candidate immune exposures, relying instead on TCR beta sequences and their occurrence across donors. A later genetic analysis took genome-wide SNP genotypes for 398 of the 666 donors and used that subset as a discovery cohort. Donor age, sex, ethnicity and CMV serostatus were collected together with the repertoire data. An earlier analysis of about 600 of the donors used high-throughput TCR beta sequencing to judge whether each TCR beta V gene segment behaved as functional or pseudogenic. Along with the approximately 700-subject first cohort, a separate validation cohort of about 110 different subjects was used. All discovery cohort repertoires had been generated on a single sequencing platform. About five DR-DQ haplotypes were treated as single units for association and clustering because of strong linkage in the cohort. The number of donors typed differed by locus, with 629-630 for A, B, C, DRB1 and DQB1, around 500 for DQA1, over 600 for DPA1, and 400 to 490 for DPB1. A later analysis re-examined previously published TCR beta repertoires from over 500 donors and added high-resolution HLA genotyping to investigate patterns of TCR occurrence. Among about 400 genotyped donors of the cohort, an average of roughly 230,000 unique TCR beta nucleotide sequences was sequenced per donor, of which about 18% were non-productive. The genetic ancestry cluster associated with self-reported Caucasian donors included around 76% of the approximately 400 genotyped donors. About 280 gigabases of sequencing data and approximately 85 million unique TCR sequences were included in an early release covering about 620 HLA-typed donors. To predict cytomegalovirus infection status, the study combined high-throughput TCR immunosequencing, statistical association of individual TCRs with disease status, and machine learning. The study profiled the T cell repertoires of hundreds of subjects by immunosequencing and related them to cytomegalovirus serostatus. The study aimed to test whether cataloging public T cell receptors could reveal signatures of past pathogen exposure. Overall study results and their limits: Because the 87-base-pair reads could not distinguish some IMGT-functional V segments, including TRBV6-2 and TRBV6-3, those segments were excluded. Because counts were too low, seventeen rarely observed V segments, including chromosome 9 orphons, were excluded from the earlier analysis of some 540 of the donors. Correlated functional status among segregating V segments might reflect linkage disequilibrium, but an unknown experimental factor could not be ruled out. In vitro tests confirmed that a few of the cytomegalovirus-associated TCR beta chains recognize cytomegalovirus antigens. In the study, about 150 TCR beta chains were listed as associated with cytomegalovirus. For the cohort, immune exposure information was limited to CMV serostatus. The sequencing pipeline was judged likely to have produced a cluster of highly shared sequence variants as a technical artifact. Compared with equally common non-associated chains, HLA-associated TCR beta chains in a later analysis were more clonally expanded and had lower generation probabilities. In an earlier analysis of about 600 of the donors, most TCR beta V segments appeared in productive rearrangements about 87% or about 30% of the time, broadly matching IMGT annotations. In a later analysis, about 16,000 TCR beta sequences were associated with specific HLA alleles at a false discovery rate of 0.05. While some public TCRs were present in many individuals, most TCR sequences turned up only very rarely across donors. V-gene and J-gene trimming of TCR beta chains was associated with a missense DCLRE1C variant in a later genetic analysis, and the association was replicated in an independent cohort. Because HLA typing was missing for some donors at each locus, association tests included only the typed subset. The presence/absence analyses assumed that sequencing depth was roughly uniform across donors, and that assumption may not be true. In a later analysis, most CMV-associated TCR beta chains were found to appear HLA-restricted, with HLA associations seemingly driven largely by CMV exposure. Cytomegalovirus status was reported to be diagnosed by the classifier with high specificity and sensitivity in both the original and validation cohorts. The cohort was sequenced for TCR beta chains only, and without alpha or paired-chain data the features that could be detected were limited. In a later analysis, the rate of TCR association differed among HLA loci, with DRB1 alleles having the most associated TCRs and HLA-C alleles having the fewest. A further reported finding was that TCR beta sequences accurately predicted the HLA-A and HLA-B alleles for most subjects in the first cohort. When HLA alleles, especially DR and DQ, strongly co-occurred, attributing TCR associations to individual alleles was difficult. According to a later genetic analysis, donors in an Asian-associated ancestry cluster had fewer N-insertions in productive TCRs than the roughly 670-donor mean. In a later analysis, several top co-occurrence clusters were reported to appear linked to parvovirus B19, influenza, CMV and Epstein-Barr virus. According to the authors, the approach could potentially be generalized to other disease states and immunological phenotypes.

The cohort consisted of some 730 healthy bone marrow donors. At the time of sampling, every cohort member was nominally healthy, though immune exposures that went unrecorded were likely present. The donor tested CMV seronegative and was one of the 352 seronegative cohort members. Every donor gave a peripheral blood sample, and the peripheral blood mononuclear cells from that sample were used for TCR beta sequencing. The Qiagen DNeasy Blood Extraction Kit was used to extract genomic DNA from the blood cell samples. The library came from the immunoSEQ multiplex PCR assay. A mixture of 60 forward primers for TCR Vbeta segments and 13 reverse primers for TCR Jbeta segments was used in the multiplex PCR. A multiplex PCR assay on genomic DNA amplified the CDR3 region of rearranged TCR beta genes. The Illumina HiSeq System was used to sequence the amplified TCR beta libraries as 87-base-pair reads. Concerning the study's data processing: Across the 500 to 750 repertoires, a later analysis counted approximately 83 million unique TCR beta chains, around 11 million of which were shared by at least two donors. Raw reads were error-corrected and collapsed into unique sequences with a nearest-neighbor algorithm that merged closely related sequences to remove PCR and sequencing errors. CDR3 sequences were aligned to IMGT reference sequences to assign V, D and J gene segments. Each retained sequence needed at least a six-nucleotide match to both a V gene segment and a J gene segment. Rearrangements were called productive when the CDR3 lacked stop codons and stayed in frame with V and J; all others were non-productive. CDR3 was defined by IMGT convention, running from the second conserved V-encoded cysteine to the conserved J-encoded phenylalanine. The earlier analysis of fewer than 700 of the donors excluded sequences that lacked an unambiguous match to a single V gene segment. In an earlier analysis of some 590 of the donors, a V segment was called functional when productive rearrangements were above 56.7%, and segregating when the standard deviation between donors exceeded 5%. A statistical classification framework was developed to diagnose cytomegalovirus status using the catalog of TCR beta chain sequences. A later analysis assigned V and J genes by comparing TCR nucleotide sequences with IMGT/GENE-DB human TR gene sequences. Using the TCRdist pipeline, a later analysis assigned CDR3 sequences along with most-parsimonious VDJ recombination scenarios. In a later analysis, each TCR beta chain was defined by its CDR3 amino acid sequence together with its V-gene family, and reads lacking a unique V-gene family were excluded. A later analysis removed 500 to 650 highly shared, low-generation-probability nucleotide sequences to deal with suspected cross-contamination and a sequencing artifact. In a later analysis, a clonal expansion index for each public chain was calculated from normalized within-repertoire ranks of inferred template counts. A later analysis computed generation probabilities with a VDJ recombination model fitted to out-of-frame rearrangements, and checked the results against IGoR. In a later analysis, hypergeometric tests were used to score TCR-TCR, TCR-HLA and TCR-CMV co-occurrence, with a repertoire-size bias correction applied to TCR pairs. False discovery rates were estimated in a later analysis by permuting HLA or CMV assignments 20 times. In a later analysis, co-occurring TCRs were grouped using DBSCAN, and TCRdist sequence similarity was added for clustering within HLA-allele-positive subsets. For co-occurrence clustering, repertoires with fewer than 30,000 or more than 120,000 public chains were excluded, along with about five repertoires with anomalous nucleotide sharing. In its TCRdb copy, this immuneACCESS table keeps in-frame sequences only and misses some clones. Where compared with another copy, unresolved V genes explain less than half of these, and the others have no known cause. The V and J calls and clone size are taken from that table; D and trimming were inferred from the DNA. The sample has around 99,000 clones on record, roughly 73% of them singletons. Of the sample, roughly 8.2% is held by the ten largest clones.

CDR3 length: 16 amino acids, cysteine to phenylalanine. CDR3 DNA only is kept here, 48 bases in frame from base 1. The germline V gene (reference sequence) specifies SEHNR as CDR1 and FQNEAQ as CDR2. This TCR was recovered from a young man in good health and CMV-seronegative. Recombination joined TRBV7-9 with TRBJ1-4; D gene: possibly TRBD1, on 5 matching bases. Sequencing used PBMCs. The nucleotides are TGTGCCAGCAGCATAGCTATCAGGCCAGGGAATGAAAAACTGTTTTTT. It translates as CASSIAIRPGNEKLFF.